Listed here are 28 T cell receptor beta chains from one sample, sequenced in a study of cytomegalovirus exposure and HLA in healthy donors. The PCR used 60 Vbeta and 13 Jbeta primers. Profiling relied on immunoSEQ multiplex PCR, and the TCRdb table lists in-frame clones only, not all of them. The table records about 78,000 clones, roughly 80% of them present only once. Sequencing used PBMCs. Receptors were obtained from a woman aged 45 to 65 in good health and CMV-seropositive.

The chain employs TRBV28 and TRBJ2-7; tentatively, D is TRBD1 (6 bases). CDR3 size: 13 residues. The ends were cut back, 5 bases at V and 3 bases at J, with 11 bases in the middle. Per the germline V gene, CDR1 is MDHEN and CDR2 is SYDVKM. For the CDR3, the DNA is TGTGCCAGCAGTCCAGGGGTGGTCTACGAGCAGTACTTC. This gives the protein CASSPGVVYEQYF.

The chain joins TRBV7-8 to TRBJ2-1, with D possibly being TRBD1 (6 bases). The ends were cut back, 3 bases at V and 10 bases at J, with 13 bases in the middle. The CDR3 is 13 residues long. Germline V gene lookup returns CDR1 SGHVS and CDR2 FQNEAQ. This CDR3 is CASSFTGYREQFF. For the CDR3, the DNA is TGTGCCAGCAGCTTCACAGGGTACAGGGAGCAGTTCTTC.

The chain recombines TRBV6-5 with TRBJ1-1; D possibly corresponds to TRBD1 (5 bases). Looked up from germline, CDR1 is MNHEY and CDR2 is SVGAGI. This CDR3 comprises 16 residues. The V end was cut by 4 bases, the J end by 5 bases, with 20 bases between. In DNA form, the CDR3 reads TGTGCCAGCAGTTCCCGTCTCCCAGGGAGGGTGACTGAAGCTTTCTTT. It specifies CASSSRLPGRVTEAFF.

The rearrangement uses TRBV18 and TRBJ2-3, with 7 positions matching TRBD1. The ends lost 2 bases at V and 1 base at J; junction bases unmatched: 0. Per the germline V gene, CDR1 is KGHSH and CDR2 is LQKENI. The CDR3 is made up of 14 amino acids. In DNA, the CDR3 is TGTGCCAGCTCACCAACAGGGGGCACAGATACGCAGTATTTT. This sequence encodes CASSPTGGTDTQYF.

This rearrangement joins TRBV6-5 to TRBJ1-5, with a tentative D call TRBD1 (6 bases). This CDR3 has 14 amino acids. Germline V gives CDR1 MNHEY, CDR2 SVGAGI. V was pared by 1 base and J by 5 bases, with 9 bases between. The CDR3, as DNA: TGTGCCAGCAGTTACTTCGGACAGCATCAGCCCCAGCATTTT. Its translation is CASSYFGQHQPQHF.

The chain recombines TRBV10-3 with TRBJ2-5; TRBD1 agrees at 7 bases. This CDR3 region has 15 residues. Germline V gene data show CDR1 as ENHRY and CDR2 as SYGVKD. V was clipped by 0 bases and J by 0 bases; unmatched bases: 1. CDR3 coding DNA: TGTGCCATCAGTGAGTCGGGGACAGACCAAGAGACCCAGTACTTC. Translated: CAISESGTDQETQYF.

V and J are TRBV27 and TRBJ2-2; possibly TRBD2 for D (5 bases). The CDR3 sequence is 16 residues long. V dropped 3 bases and J dropped 6 bases, with 17 bases sitting between them. Germline loops: CDR1 MNHEY, CDR2 SMNVEV (reference sequence). Here the CDR3 DNA reads TGTGCCAGCAGTTTGAGGGCTGGCGGTTCCCCCGGGGAGCTGTTTTTT. Translated, it gives CASSLRAGGSPGELFF.

The chain couples TRBV5-4 to TRBJ1-1; D perhaps matches TRBD1 (6 bases). The V and J ends lost 2 bases and 3 bases respectively, with 14 bases between them. CDR3 size: 15 residues. The germline CDR1 and CDR2 sequences are SGHNT and YYREEE (reference sequence). As DNA, the CDR3 is TGTGCCAGCAGCTTCCAGACAGGCGGGTACACTGAAGCTTTCTTT. This sequence encodes CASSFQTGGYTEAFF.

This clone was detected a few times. This rearrangement joins TRBV6-1 to TRBJ2-3; 10 bases map to TRBD2. V trimming: 3 bases; J trimming: 4 bases; junction bases outside the gene matches: 4. Germline CDR1 is MNHNS and CDR2 is SASEGT. The CDR3 has 15 residues. Here the CDR3 DNA reads TGTGCCAGCAGTGAGGCTAGCGGGAGACCAGATACGCAGTATTTT. Encoded protein: CASSEASGRPDTQYF.

The rearrangement links TRBV18 to TRBJ2-7; a weak D match, TRBD2 (5 bases). The V end was cut by 5 bases, the J end by 5 bases, with 19 bases between. The CDR3 is 15 residues long. Germline V gene sequence: CDR1 KGHSH, CDR2 LQKENI. CDR3 in DNA: TGTGCCAGCTCAGAGGAACGGGGTAGTTGGGACGAGCAGTACTTC. This sequence encodes CASSEERGSWDEQYF.

This sequence joins TRBV6-6 and TRBJ2-3, with 10 bases matching TRBD2. Germline CDR1 is MNHNY and CDR2 is SVGAGI (reference sequence). This CDR3 contains 15 residues. Trimming removed 7 bases from V and 2 bases from J; junction bases left unmatched: 6. The CDR3 DNA reads TGTGCCAGCAAAGGGACTAGCGAATACACAGATACGCAGTATTTT. Protein sequence: CASKGTSEYTDTQYF.

This clone was seen once. The CDR3 loop reads CASKYLPGSDQPQHF. The DNA of the CDR3 is TGCGCCAGCAAGTACCTTCCGGGGAGCGATCAGCCCCAGCATTTT. J is TRBJ1-5 and V is TRBV5-1; D call uncertain. The CDR3 loop spans 15 amino acids. Germline-derived CDR1 and CDR2 are SGHRS and YFSETQ. V lost 6 bases, J lost 5 bases, and 18 bases lay in between.

The rearrangement uses TRBV5-4 and TRBJ1-1, with no clear D. Trimming took off 5 bases at V and 1 base at J, with 27 bases between the two ends. Looked up from germline, CDR1 is SGHNT and CDR2 is YYREEE (reference sequence). The CDR3 has 19 residues. The CDR3 spells CASRPPGAPSFAGNTEAFF. The CDR3 region has the DNA TGTGCCAGCAGGCCCCCAGGCGCTCCCTCGTTTGCGGGGAACACTGAAGCTTTCTTT.

The chain has TRBV5-1 and TRBJ2-2; 13 bases match TRBD2. Germline-derived CDR1 and CDR2 are SGHRS and YFSETQ. The V gene end was trimmed by 4 bases and the J gene end by 6 bases; junction bases not matched to a gene: 6. This CDR3 region has 16 residues. CDR3 coding DNA: TGCGCCAGCAGCGAGGGACTAGCGGGACGGTCCGGGGAGCTGTTTTTT. It is translated as CASSEGLAGRSGELFF.

CDR3 in DNA: TGCAGCGTTCGTCAGGGCGAAAAACTGTTTTTT. This encodes CSVRQGEKLFF. The chain is built from TRBV29-1 and TRBJ1-4, with a possible D match to TRBD1 (5 bases). There are 11 residues in the CDR3. Trimming took off 5 bases at V and 8 bases at J, with 9 bases between the two ends. Germline loops: CDR1 SQVTM, CDR2 ANQGSEA.

The chain employs TRBV7-9 and TRBJ2-5; TRBD1 matches 11 bases. The V gene's germline CDR1 is SEHNR and CDR2 FQNEAQ (reference sequence). J gave up 11 bases and V 5 bases, and 16 bases lay outside the gene matches. The CDR3 has 16 amino acids. CDR3 loop: CASSPGQGANPREQYF. CDR3 bases: TGTGCCAGCAGCCCCGGACAGGGGGCGAATCCACGTGAGCAGTACTTC.

The chain is built from TRBV25-1 and TRBJ2-5, with no clear D. The CDR3 covers 12 residues. Germline lookup yields CDR1 MGHDK and CDR2 SYGVNS. Trimming stripped 8 bases from V and 2 bases from J, with 9 bases between. The CDR3: CASGDPQETQYF. For the CDR3, the DNA is TGTGCCAGCGGAGATCCTCAAGAGACCCAGTACTTC.

This sequence joins TRBV11-2 and TRBJ2-1; 9 bases agree with TRBD2. With 7 bases clipped from V and 7 bases from J, the junction kept 14 bases outside the gene matches. The CDR3 consists of 16 residues. Per germline, CDR1 SGHAT and CDR2 FQNNGV. The CDR3 protein is CASTSGGLAGRNEQFF. Written as DNA, the CDR3 is TGTGCCAGCACCTCGGGAGGGCTAGCGGGAAGGAATGAGCAGTTCTTC.

The chain employs TRBV15 and TRBJ1-5, with D possibly being TRBD1 (5 bases). Trimming took off 0 bases at V and 1 base at J, with 10 bases between the two ends. Germline CDR1 reads LNHNV; CDR2 reads YYDKDF (reference sequence). CDR3 size: 16 residues. This CDR3 is CATSRETQGSNQPQHF. The DNA of the CDR3 is TGTGCCACCAGCAGAGAAACCCAGGGAAGCAATCAGCCCCAGCATTTT.

The CDR3 DNA sequence: TGTGCCAGCACCGGGACTAGCGGGGGGACCTACAATGAGCAGTTCTTC. Its protein product is CASTGTSGGTYNEQFF. The J gene is TRBJ2-1, the V gene TRBV5-6; 15 positions agree with TRBD2. V gave up 6 bases and J gave up 2 bases; unmatched junction bases: 3. Germline-derived CDR1 and CDR2 are SGHDT and YYEEEE. The length of the CDR3 is 16 residues.

This clone has more than one count but fewer than ten. J is TRBJ2-4 and V is TRBV29-1, with 7 bases fitting TRBD2. Trimming removed 2 bases from V and 1 base from J; junction bases left unmatched: 5. This CDR3 comprises 15 residues. Germline assignment: CDR1 SQVTM and CDR2 ANQGSEA. The CDR3 protein is CSVEPPGRAKNIQYF. The CDR3 DNA is TGCAGCGTTGAACCCCCCGGGAGGGCCAAAAACATTCAGTACTTC.

J is TRBJ2-4 and V is TRBV6-4, with a tentative D call TRBD2 (7 bases). CDR1 and CDR2 from the germline V gene are MRHNA and SNTAGT. The V end lost 7 bases, the J end lost 7 bases, and 17 bases lay between the germline ends. This CDR3 spans 14 amino acids. In DNA form, the CDR3 reads TGTGCCAGCATAGAAGGGGGGGCTGTGAACATTCAGTACTTC. This gives the protein CASIEGGAVNIQYF.

This clone was observed once. V is TRBV5-1 and J is TRBJ1-1, with D perhaps TRBD1 (6 bases). This CDR3 region has 14 residues. Germline V lookup: CDR1 SGHRS, CDR2 YFSETQ. V was pared by 1 base and J by 4 bases, with 11 bases between. The CDR3 here is CASSLREGGTEAFF. The CDR3 DNA is TGCGCCAGCAGCTTGAGGGAAGGGGGCACTGAAGCTTTCTTT.

This chain uses TRBV6-1 with TRBJ2-1, with 11 bases fitting TRBD2. This CDR3 is built from 15 residues. From germline, CDR1 is MNHNS and CDR2 SASEGT. The V gene end was trimmed by 6 bases and the J gene end by 3 bases; junction bases not matched to a gene: 4. The CDR3 protein is CASSAGLADYNEQFF. CDR3 nucleotide sequence: TGTGCCAGCAGCGCGGGACTAGCGGACTACAATGAGCAGTTCTTC.

The chain uses TRBV19 and TRBJ1-1; 8 bases match TRBD1. Germline CDR1 reads LNHDA; CDR2 reads SQIVND (reference sequence). CDR3 length: 15 residues. Losses at the gene ends were 6 bases for V and 5 bases for J; bases not matched to a gene: 11. As DNA, the CDR3 is TGTGCCAGTAGAAGGGACATTACAGGGGGGACTGAAGCTTTCTTT. It is translated as CASRRDITGGTEAFF. The full variable domain, rest sourced from reference TRBV19 and TRBJ1-1, is DGGITQSPKYLFRKEGQNVTLSCEQNLNHDAMYWYRQDPGQGLRLIYYSQIVNDFQKGDIAEGYSVSREKKESFPLTVTSAQKNPTAFYLCASRRDITGGTEAFFGQGTRLTVV.

The chain recombines TRBV7-2 with TRBJ2-3, with TRBD1 as a possible D gene (6 bases). Germline CDR1 SGHTA, CDR2 FQGNSA. This CDR3 contains 16 residues. The germline V and J ends were trimmed by 1 base and 5 bases, with 16 bases remaining between them. CDR3 region: CASSLGGGPSVDTQYF. DNA of the CDR3: TGTGCCAGCAGCTTAGGAGGGGGTCCTTCGGTAGATACGCAGTATTTT.

This rearrangement joins TRBV9 to TRBJ1-2; D is perhaps TRBD1 (6 bases). V was shortened by 3 bases and J by 5 bases, with 17 bases between the two germline ends. The CDR3 extends over 15 amino acids. The germline CDR1 and CDR2 sequences are SGDLS and YYNGEE. The CDR3: CASSAGGRPTYGYTF. CDR3 DNA sequence: TGTGCCAGCAGCGCCGGGGGGCGCCCGACATATGGCTACACCTTC.

The J gene is TRBJ2-4, the V gene TRBV5-1; TRBD2 matches 7 bases. V was pared by 4 bases and J by 1 base, with 11 bases of the junction left unmatched. Germline V lookup: CDR1 SGHRS, CDR2 YFSETQ. The CDR3 runs 17 residues. The CDR3 here is CASSQGLVGGAKNIQYF. CDR3 bases: TGCGCCAGCAGCCAAGGACTAGTGGGGGGGGCCAAAAACATTCAGTACTTC. Variable domain in full (rest from reference TRBV5-1 and TRBJ2-4): KAGVTQTPRYLIKTRGQQVTLSCSPISGHRSVSWYQQTPGQGLQFLFEYFSETQRNKGNFPGRFSGRQFSNSRSEMNVSTLELGDSALYLCASSQGLVGGAKNIQYFGAGTRLSVL.